A selection of T cell receptor beta chains follows, all from one sample in a study of technical replicates of blood from a handful of donors. This table comes from immunoSEQ multiplex PCR, and its TCRdb copy is limited to in-frame clones, with some not included. The table includes 60,000 to 90,000 clones, 95% detected once. The source material was T cells isolated from PBMCs. The receptor source for this set is a human donor in good health. Each CDR3 is given with its conserved first and last residue. A D gene is named only where the DNA matches it firmly. Expanded clones are given a class, and other clones once, few, many or no size at all.

d_gene	v_gene	len	abundance	j_gene	CDR3nt	CDR3aa
TRBD2	TRBV10-3	15	NA	TRBJ2-7	TGTGCCATCAGCGGAGGGACTAGCGGGAGAAACGAGCAGTACTTC	CAISGGTSGRNEQYF
NA	TRBV5-1	15	once	TRBJ2-7	TGCGCCAGCAGCTTGACCGGCCCCGGAGCTTACGAGCAGTACTTC	CASSLTGPGAYEQYF
TRBD2	TRBV28	15	NA	TRBJ2-1	TGTGCCAGCATTGGGGGGACTAGTTGGGACAATGAGCAGTTCTTC	CASIGGTSWDNEQFF
NA	TRBV5-6	15	once	TRBJ1-2	TGTGCCAGCAGCTTGGTCGGGGGGGTTAACTATGGCTACACCTTC	CASSLVGGVNYGYTF
NA	TRBV4-1	17	NA	TRBJ1-5	TGCGCCAGCAGCCAAGGTCACAGGGCGCCTGGCAATCAGCCCCAGCATTTT	CASSQGHRAPGNQPQHF
NA	TRBV14	13	NA	TRBJ2-7	TGTGCCAGCAGCCAAGTGGGAGGCTACGAGCAGTACTTC	CASSQVGGYEQYF
NA	TRBV5-1	14	NA	TRBJ1-1	TGCGCCAGCACCACATCAGCGACGGGCACTGAAGCTTTCTTT	CASTTSATGTEAFF
NA	TRBV28	18	NA	TRBJ1-5	TGTGCCAGCAGGCCTTTCGAACTCCTTGTGGTCGACAATCAGCCCCAGCATTTT	CASRPFELLVVDNQPQHF
NA	TRBV19	13	NA	TRBJ2-7	TGTGCCAGTAGTATAGGGGGAGCATACGAGCAGTACTTC	CASSIGGAYEQYF
NA	TRBV6-1	13	NA	TRBJ1-1	TGTGCCAGCAGTGAGGGACAGAACACTGAAGCTTTCTTT	CASSEGQNTEAFF
NA	TRBV6-6	12	NA	TRBJ2-5	TGTGCCAGCAGTCCTTCCCAAGAGACCCAGTACTTC	CASSPSQETQYF